One T cell receptor beta chain is described in this entry. Original analysis: Amplification of reference gene primers was used by the study to estimate nucleated cell counts. Repertoires were generated with immunoSEQ multiplex PCR, while TCRdb's copy carries only in-frame clones and drops some. That table furnishes V, J and clone size, whereas the DNA furnished D and trimming. The sample yields hundreds of thousands of clones, around 88% seen once. This sample is drawn from a study of blood T cell repertoires in COVID-19. Study information: In each case, the material was cDNA or gDNA derived from T cells, B-cell-depleted T cells, or PBMCs.

The CDR3 runs to 13 residues. From germline, CDR1 is MNHEY and CDR2 SVGAGI. The V end lost 9 bases, the J end lost 2 bases, and 11 bases lay between the germline ends. This chain connects TRBV6-5 to TRBJ2-1; maybe TRBD2 (5 bases). The TCR was taken from a woman in her twenties or thirties who had recovered from COVID-19. Sample: peripheral blood. In DNA, the CDR3 is TGTGCCAGTTCGGACTCACCCTACAATGAGCAGTTCTTC. The encoded protein is CASSDSPYNEQFF.